The clone carrying this T cell receptor (beta chain) was counted ten times or more. The antigen remains undetermined. Each CDR3 protein gets one entry after TCRdb re-called the reads with MiXCR. There are hundreds of thousands of distinct CDR3 sequences in the sample; under 35% occur only once, and 20% lies in the top ten. The ends lost 7 bases at V and 0 bases at J; junction bases unmatched: 8. Per germline, CDR1 MNHEY and CDR2 SMNVEV (reference sequence). The CDR3 is 15 amino acids. The source of the sample is a study of T cell repertoires in cytomegalovirus infection. Whole-study context: Recently identified HLA-C-restricted CMV epitopes were among the peptides used. It can be stated that public TCR beta signatures indicated CMV infection as well as a matching HLA type.

Study conclusions and caveats: Dominating the ex vivo response were HLA-C-restricted CMV-specific TCR beta clonotypes.

V usage is TRBV27 and J usage is TRBJ2-7; 8 bases line up with TRBD1. The specimen was cultured PBMCs, collected from culture after CMV antigen stimulation. This sequence was found in a human donor in good health (CMV status not recorded). Some clones in this sample may be carry-over from other donors' samples. CDR3 sequence reads: CASNPRTGTSYEQYF. The CDR3 DNA reads TGTGCCAGCAATCCAAGGACAGGGACCTCCTACGAGCAGTACTTC.